This TCR beta chain comes out of a study of CD8+ T cells in alopecia areata. Deletions cut 5 bases from V and 4 bases from J, with 11 bases between. The CDR3 is 13 residues long. Looked up from germline, CDR1 is SSHAT and CDR2 is FNYEAQ (reference sequence). RNA extraction and reverse transcription yielded cDNA as sequencing template. Only in-frame clones appear in the TCRdb table, and some are missing; sequencing was by immunoSEQ multiplex PCR. The sample shows some 170,000 clones, about 55% of them seen only once. Treatment denoted: oral pan-JAK inhibitor, 5-10 mg twice daily. This receptor was identified in a human donor with alopecia areata. Sequencing was performed on CD8+ T cells sorted from blood, taken at week 24, from a patient treated with tofacitinib. V and J are TRBV7-7 and TRBJ2-5; no reliable D call. The CDR3 DNA reads TGTGCCAGCAGCCCGTTTGCTAGAGAGACCCAGTACTTC. It specifies CASSPFARETQYF.